This TCR beta chain was retrieved from a study of tumor-infiltrating lymphocytes in primary liver carcinoma. Study-level information: The cohort consisted of patients whose primary liver carcinoma was surgically resected. Both sexes were represented among patients, who were 30 to 69 years old. Study-wide results and caveats: CD8+ and CD4+ repertoires went uncompared, the samples being bulk unsorted.

From about 490 ng of total RNA, TCR beta-specific cDNA was reverse-transcribed using a constant-region primer. Employing slightly modified ARM-PCR, three nested multiplex PCR rounds were run, and these gave rise to the TCR beta libraries. TRBV1-TRBV30 forward and Cbeta reverse primers drove the first two roughly 10-cycle rounds. TCRdb used MiXCR to reprocess the multiplex PCR reads, holding one entry per CDR3 protein. In the table there are hundreds of thousands of distinct CDR3 sequences, 58% of which are singletons. In addition to blood RNA drawn from unsorted whole blood, germline DNA was extracted. Per germline, CDR1 SGHDT and CDR2 YYEEEE. This CDR3 has 14 amino acids. Trimming stripped 2 bases from V and 3 bases from J, with 11 bases between. This clonotype was counted once. Its target is not known.

Input material: peripheral blood. This sequence originates from a woman between 25 and 40 years old with primary liver carcinoma and hepatitis B virus infection. The chain recombines TRBV5-6 with TRBJ1-1; the D is unclear. The CDR3 spells CASSFSGVDTEAFF. CDR3 coding DNA: TGTGCCAGCAGCTTCTCAGGAGTGGACACTGAAGCTTTCTTT.